These 22 T cell receptor beta chains were all obtained from the same sample, sequenced in a study of blood T cell repertoires in COVID-19. Method: immunoSEQ multiplex PCR; TCRdb's copy keeps in-frame clones and lacks some. In the table there are some 220,000 clones, approximately 87% of which are singletons. Sequencing used PBMCs or T cells enriched from blood (not recorded which). Receptors originate from a woman between 50 and 59 years old in a cohort exposed to, infected with or recovered from COVID-19 (not recorded which).

The CDR3 DNA reads as TGTGCCAGCAGTTTATCTCCCAGGGGGCCGGTGGGTAATTCACCCCTCCACTTT. Protein product: CASSLSPRGPVGNSPLHF. This rearrangement joins TRBV27 to TRBJ1-6; TRBD1 matches 8 bases. This CDR3 is built from 18 residues. Per germline, CDR1 MNHEY and CDR2 SMNVEV (reference sequence). Germline trimming cut 0 bases from V and 6 bases from J; bases unmatched to any gene: 10.

This clone was seen only once. The genes are TRBV2 and TRBJ1-5; D call uncertain. Looked up from germline, CDR1 is SNHLY and CDR2 is FYNNEI. V shed 5 bases and J shed 1 base, with 6 bases lying between them. This CDR3 comprises 13 residues. CDR3 in DNA: TGTGCCAGCAGTCTACCCAGCAATCAGCCCCAGCATTTT. This gives the protein CASSLPSNQPQHF.

The rearrangement uses TRBV6-2 or TRBV6-3 and TRBJ2-7; possibly TRBD2 for D (7 bases). Germline V lookup: CDR1 MNHEY, CDR2 SVGEGT. V lost 2 bases and J 5 bases, leaving 13 bases between the germline ends. The CDR3 length is 14 residues. CDR3 loop: CASSYGGGPHEQYF. The CDR3 nucleotides are TGTGCCAGCAGTTACGGGGGGGGGCCGCACGAGCAGTACTTC.

J is TRBJ2-1 and V is TRBV7-3; D is unclear. The length of the CDR3 is 12 residues. V gave up 0 bases and J gave up 9 bases, with 6 bases separating them. Germline lookup yields CDR1 SGHTA and CDR2 FQGTGA. CDR3 amino acids: CASSLTSSEQFF. The CDR3 DNA reads as TGTGCCAGCAGCTTAACCTCCTCTGAGCAGTTCTTC.

The genes are TRBV7-2 and TRBJ1-4, with TRBD1 as a possible D gene (6 bases). The germline V gene has CDR1 SGHTA and CDR2 FQGNSA. Trimming shortened V by 3 bases and J by 10 bases, and 15 bases separated the two germline ends. The CDR3 has 14 amino acids. The CDR3 spells CASSFRSGEGKLFF. The CDR3, as DNA: TGTGCCAGCAGCTTTAGGTCAGGGGAGGGAAAACTGTTTTTT.

This chain joins TRBV24-1 and TRBJ1-6, with 8 bases identical to TRBD1. From germline, CDR1 is KGHDR and CDR2 SFDVKD. The V gene end was trimmed by 2 bases and the J gene end by 7 bases; junction bases not matched to a gene: 15. The CDR3 contains 19 residues. The CDR3 DNA reads TGTGCCACCAGTGATTGGACAGGGAGGCAGATGACAATGAATTCACCCCTCCACTTT. Its protein is CATSDWTGRQMTMNSPLHF.

The chain has TRBV30 and TRBJ1-6; D unresolved. V shed 5 bases and J shed 6 bases, with 11 bases lying between them. This CDR3 contains 13 residues. Germline values: CDR1 GTSNPN, CDR2 SVGIG (reference sequence). The CDR3 here is CAWDRGFNSPLHF. CDR3 sequence (DNA): TGTGCCTGGGACCGCGGGTTTAATTCACCCCTCCACTTT.

The gene calls are TRBV4-2 and TRBJ2-7, with 11 bases aligning to TRBD1. V lost 5 bases to trimming and J lost 2 bases; unmatched junction nucleotides: 5. Germline CDR1 reads LGHNA; CDR2 reads YNFKEQ. The CDR3 consists of 15 residues. CDR3 residues: CASSNPGQGAYEQYF. CDR3 bases: TGTGCCAGCAGCAACCCGGGACAGGGGGCCTACGAGCAGTACTTC.

The gene calls are TRBV27 and TRBJ1-6; TRBD1 is a possible D gene (6 bases). The V end was cut by 3 bases, the J end by 9 bases, with 15 bases between. There are 15 residues in the CDR3. Germline loops: CDR1 MNHEY, CDR2 SMNVEV (reference sequence). This CDR3 is CASSFGGVIGSPLHF. CDR3 bases: TGTGCCAGCAGTTTTGGGGGCGTAATCGGTTCACCCCTCCACTTT.

V gene TRBV7-3 combines with J gene TRBJ2-1; tentative D call: TRBD2 (6 bases). Germline CDR1 SGHTA, CDR2 FQGTGA. The CDR3 contains 12 residues. Trimming shortened V by 5 bases and J by 9 bases, and 11 bases separated the two germline ends. In DNA form, the CDR3 reads TGTGCCAGCAGCCTACACGGGGGTGAGCAGTTCTTC. This encodes CASSLHGGEQFF.

This clone turned up a few times. This sequence joins TRBV5-1 and TRBJ1-6; 9 bases align to TRBD1. The CDR3 covers 14 residues. V shed 9 bases and J 9 bases; nucleotides not matched to a gene: 10. Germline loops: CDR1 SGHRS, CDR2 YFSETQ. The CDR3 reads CATRPGQGGSPLHF. The CDR3 coding sequence is TGCGCCACCCGCCCGGGACAGGGAGGTTCACCCCTCCACTTT. Using reference TRBV5-1 and TRBJ1-6 for the parts outside the CDR3, the full variable domain is KAGVTQTPRYLIKTRGQQVTLSCSPISGHRSVSWYQQTPGQGLQFLFEYFSETQRNKGNFPGRFSGRQFSNSRSEMNVSTLELGDSALYLCATRPGQGGSPLHFGNGTRLTVT.

The rearrangement links TRBV15 to TRBJ1-6, with D hard to call. CDR3 size: 18 residues. Germline V gene sequence: CDR1 LNHNV, CDR2 YYDKDF (reference sequence). Deletions cut 0 bases from V and 0 bases from J, with 12 bases between. For the CDR3, the DNA is TGTGCCACCAGCAGAGATCCCCAGTCGGGCTCCTATAATTCACCCCTCCACTTT. Amino acid sequence: CATSRDPQSGSYNSPLHF.

The chain recombines TRBV12-3 or TRBV12-4 with TRBJ2-5; perhaps TRBD1 as D (7 bases). The V gene lost 5 bases and the J gene lost 5 bases, with 12 bases spanning the gap. This CDR3 is 13 amino acids long. CDR3 coding DNA: TGTGCCAGCAGTCCAGGGGGGCGGGAGACCCAGTACTTC. Amino acids: CASSPGGRETQYF.

V and J are TRBV5-4 and TRBJ2-7; D is uncertain. Trimming stripped 3 bases from V and 1 base from J, with 8 bases between. This CDR3 spans 13 amino acids. The germline CDR1 and CDR2 sequences are SGHNT and YYREEE (reference sequence). CDR3 DNA: TGTGCCAGCAGCTCCCAAATGTCCTACGAGCAGTACTTC. Amino acids: CASSSQMSYEQYF.

The genes are TRBV7-2 and TRBJ1-4, with D unclear. The CDR3 has 15 residues. Looked up from germline, CDR1 is SGHTA and CDR2 is FQGNSA. V lost 4 bases and J lost 5, with 14 bases in between. The CDR3 loop is CASSSIRTSNEKLFF. The CDR3 coding sequence is TGTGCCAGCAGCTCCATTCGGACTTCCAATGAAAAACTGTTTTTT.

This chain connects TRBV28 to TRBJ1-1; D uncertain. The CDR3 is 17 residues long. Per germline, CDR1 MDHEN and CDR2 SYDVKM. V lost 3 bases and J lost 0, with 17 bases in between. Written as DNA, the CDR3 is TGTGCCAGCAGTTTTTCCCCCTACCTCGATCTGAACACTGAAGCTTTCTTT. Its translation is CASSFSPYLDLNTEAFF.

The genes are TRBV11-3 and TRBJ2-2; 7 bases are a match to TRBD2. This CDR3 region has 16 residues. CDR1 SGHNT and CDR2 YENEEA come from the germline V gene. Trimming took 1 base from V and 5 from J; bases not matched to a gene: 7. This CDR3 reads CASSLGGHSGTGELFF. Written as DNA, the CDR3 is TGTGCCAGCAGCTTAGGAGGTCATAGCGGGACCGGGGAGCTGTTTTTT.

V and J are TRBV5-1 and TRBJ2-5; no clear D. The CDR3 runs to 12 residues. Trimming shortened V by 7 bases and J by 5 bases, and 12 bases separated the two germline ends. The germline V gene encodes CDR1 SGHRS and CDR2 YFSETQ. The CDR3 DNA reads as TGCGCCAGCTCCGACTCGGAGGAGACCCAGTACTTC. This gives the protein CASSDSEETQYF.

This clone was recorded only once. As DNA, the CDR3 is TGTGCCACCGCGGAGGGGGGGGCTAGCAATCAGCCCCAGCATTTT. Its translation: CATAEGGASNQPQHF. The rearrangement joins TRBV28 to TRBJ1-5; D possibly corresponds to TRBD1 (6 bases). Germline V gene sequence: CDR1 MDHEN, CDR2 SYDVKM. The CDR3 totals 15 residues. V was pared by 10 bases and J by 0 bases, with 16 bases between.

The table lists this clone with a few counts. The rearrangement joins TRBV4-1 to TRBJ1-5; D perhaps matches TRBD1 (6 bases). V was clipped by 0 bases and J by 6 bases, with 12 bases between them. This CDR3 contains 15 residues. From germline, CDR1 is MGHRA and CDR2 YSYEKL. CDR3 DNA sequence: TGCGCCAGCAGCCAAGAGTACAGGGTACGTCAGCCCCAGCATTTT. This codes for CASSQEYRVRQPQHF.

The V and J genes are TRBV10-3 and TRBJ1-3, with 8 bases matching TRBD1. Germline loops: CDR1 ENHRY, CDR2 SYGVKD. V lost 9 bases and J lost 8; bases outside the gene matches: 9. The CDR3 runs to 13 residues. CDR3 DNA sequence: TGTGCCATTTCTGACAGGGGAATGTACACCATATATTTT. As protein: CAISDRGMYTIYF.

V and J are TRBV18 and TRBJ1-2; 8 bases fit TRBD1. Unmatched junction bases numbered 13, after V lost 5 bases and J lost 8 bases. CDR3 length: 15 residues. Germline V CDR1 and CDR2: KGHSH, LQKENI. CDR3 bases: TGTGCCAGCTCATTCTCGACAGGGGTAGGAGAAGGCTACACCTTC. Residues: CASSFSTGVGEGYTF.